This T cell receptor (beta chain) came from a study of T cell changes during pregnancy in multiple sclerosis. The germline gives CDR1 MGHRA, CDR2 YSYEKL. V shed 4 bases and J shed 0 bases, with 15 bases lying between them. The CDR3 sequence is 16 residues long. Using immunoSEQ multiplex PCR, the repertoire was profiled, and TCRdb retains in-frame clones only, with some absent. The table shows approximately 98,000 clones, with about 90% occurring only once. Here the sequenced sample was peripheral blood, taken after pregnancy. The sequence was collected from a female donor in good health, enrolled as a control in a pregnancy study. This chain links TRBV4-1 with TRBJ1-1; D may be TRBD1 (6 bases). DNA for the CDR3: TGCGCCAGCAGCCCCCAGGGGTGGGGGATGAACACTGAAGCTTTCTTT. This sequence encodes CASSPQGWGMNTEAFF.